This T cell receptor beta chain was recovered during a study of T-cell memory formation after mild COVID-19. The overall study: For the most part, TCR clusters were specific to one donor. Points from the study as a whole: Certain responding clones were present in pre-infection memory, suggesting participation of cross-reactive memory. Clones that contracted from day 15 to 85 had balanced CD4/CD8; later expanders were CD4+ biased.

The CDR3 extends over 15 amino acids. V shed 5 bases and J 5 bases; nucleotides not matched to a gene: 9. The germline V gene has CDR1 KGHDR and CDR2 SFDVKD. This clonotype has more than one count but fewer than ten. The antigen is unknown. Employing constant-segment primers, 5'RACE generated TCR alpha and TCR beta cDNA libraries bearing sample barcodes and UMIs. In TCRdb, the 5' RACE reads were re-called with MiXCR into one record per CDR3 protein. The profile covers hundreds of thousands of distinct CDR3 sequences, with roughly 25% appearing a single time and around 12% taken by the ten largest. The chain has TRBV24-1 and TRBJ2-3, with 7 positions matching TRBD2. Sequenced: PBMCs or a T cell subset sorted from them (not recorded which). The receptor comes from an adult woman who had mild COVID-19 (a few samples of this study predate the infection). Cell type and time point are not known. CDR3 sequence (DNA): TGTGCCACCAGTGTCCACACAGCGGGGAGAGATACGCAGTATTTT. As protein: CATSVHTAGRDTQYF.